What follows describes a single T cell receptor (beta chain). This sample is drawn from a study of PD-1 blockade in mismatch repair-deficient tumors. About the research overall: Patients had approximately 12 mismatch repair-deficient cancer types and were previously treated and progressing.

TCRdb keeps only in-frame clones here, not all; method: immunoSEQ multiplex PCR. Of some 97,000 clones detected, 82% appear once; the ten largest clones hold around 5.8%. From germline, CDR1 is SEHNR and CDR2 FQNEAQ (reference sequence). With V trimmed by 1 base and J by 6 bases, 13 bases remained unmatched. The CDR3 runs to 18 residues. This sequence originates from an adult with mismatch repair-deficient cancer. The rearrangement uses TRBV7-9 and TRBJ2-7, with 12 bases fitting TRBD2. This sample comprised peripheral blood, obtained roughly eight months after starting pembrolizumab. The CDR3 is CASSLDWASGRASSEQYF. As DNA, the CDR3 is TGTGCCAGCAGCTTAGATTGGGCTAGCGGGAGGGCCTCGTCCGAGCAGTACTTC.